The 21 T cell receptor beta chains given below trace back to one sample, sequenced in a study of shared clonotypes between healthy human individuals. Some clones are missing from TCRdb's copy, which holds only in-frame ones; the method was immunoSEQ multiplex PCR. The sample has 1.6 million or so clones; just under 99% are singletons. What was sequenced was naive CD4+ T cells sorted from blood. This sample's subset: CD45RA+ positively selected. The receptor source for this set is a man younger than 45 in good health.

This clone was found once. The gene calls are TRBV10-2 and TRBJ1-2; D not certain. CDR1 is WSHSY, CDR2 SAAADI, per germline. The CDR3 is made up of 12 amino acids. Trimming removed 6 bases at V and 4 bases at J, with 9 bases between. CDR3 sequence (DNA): TGCGCCAGCAGGTCAGAGACCTATGGCTACACCTTC. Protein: CASRSETYGYTF.

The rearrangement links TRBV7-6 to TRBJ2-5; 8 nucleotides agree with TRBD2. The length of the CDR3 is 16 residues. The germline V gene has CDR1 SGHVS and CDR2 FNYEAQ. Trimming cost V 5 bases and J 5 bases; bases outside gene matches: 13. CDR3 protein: CASSPRTSGGGETQYF. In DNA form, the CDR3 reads TGTGCCAGCAGCCCACGAACTAGCGGAGGGGGGGAGACCCAGTACTTC.

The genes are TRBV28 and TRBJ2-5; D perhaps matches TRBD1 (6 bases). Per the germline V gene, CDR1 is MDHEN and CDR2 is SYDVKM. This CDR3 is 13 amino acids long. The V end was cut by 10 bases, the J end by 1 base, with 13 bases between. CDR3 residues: CATSDSSQETQYF. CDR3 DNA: TGTGCCACCTCGGACAGCTCCCAAGAGACCCAGTACTTC.

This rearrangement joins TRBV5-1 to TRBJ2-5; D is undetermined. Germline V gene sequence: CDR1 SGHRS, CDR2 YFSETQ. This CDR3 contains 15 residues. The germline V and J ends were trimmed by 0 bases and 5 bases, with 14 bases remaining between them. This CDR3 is CASSLGVGPEETQYF. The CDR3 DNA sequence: TGCGCCAGCAGCTTGGGTGTAGGCCCAGAGGAGACCCAGTACTTC.

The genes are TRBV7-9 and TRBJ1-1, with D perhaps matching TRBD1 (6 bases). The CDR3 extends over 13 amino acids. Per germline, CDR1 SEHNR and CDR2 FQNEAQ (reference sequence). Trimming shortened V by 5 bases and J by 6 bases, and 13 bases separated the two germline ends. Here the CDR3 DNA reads TGTGCCAGCAGCCGGTCGGGGGCCGCTGAAGCTTTCTTT. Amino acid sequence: CASSRSGAAEAFF.

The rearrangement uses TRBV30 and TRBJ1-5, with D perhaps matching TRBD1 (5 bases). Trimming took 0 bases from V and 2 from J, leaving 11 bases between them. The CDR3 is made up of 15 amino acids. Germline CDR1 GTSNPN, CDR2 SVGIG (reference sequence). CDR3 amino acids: CAWSVKGIGNQPQHF. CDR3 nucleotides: TGTGCCTGGAGTGTAAAGGGGATAGGCAATCAGCCCCAGCATTTT.

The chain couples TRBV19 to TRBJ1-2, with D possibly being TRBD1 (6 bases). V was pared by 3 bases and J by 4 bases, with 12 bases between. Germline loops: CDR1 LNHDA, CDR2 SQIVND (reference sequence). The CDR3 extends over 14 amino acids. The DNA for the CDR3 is TGTGCCAGTAGTATCTCGACAGGCAGCTATGGCTACACCTTC. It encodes CASSISTGSYGYTF.

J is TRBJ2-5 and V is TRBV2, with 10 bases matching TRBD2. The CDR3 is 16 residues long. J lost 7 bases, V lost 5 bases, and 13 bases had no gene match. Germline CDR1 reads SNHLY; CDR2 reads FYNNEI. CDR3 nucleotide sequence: TGTGCCAGCAGTCCTCCGAATAGCGGGAGGAGGGGGACCCAGTACTTC. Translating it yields CASSPPNSGRRGTQYF.

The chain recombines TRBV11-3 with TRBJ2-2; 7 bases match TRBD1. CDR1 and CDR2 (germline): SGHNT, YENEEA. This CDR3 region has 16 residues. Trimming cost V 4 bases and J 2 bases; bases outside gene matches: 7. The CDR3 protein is CASSSPGDRNTGELFF. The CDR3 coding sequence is TGTGCCAGCAGCTCACCTGGGGACAGAAACACCGGGGAGCTGTTTTTT.

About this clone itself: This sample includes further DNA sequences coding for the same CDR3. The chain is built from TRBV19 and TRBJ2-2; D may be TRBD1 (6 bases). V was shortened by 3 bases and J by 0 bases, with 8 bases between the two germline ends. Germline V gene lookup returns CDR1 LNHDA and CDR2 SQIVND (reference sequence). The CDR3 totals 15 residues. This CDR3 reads CASSITGTNTGELFF. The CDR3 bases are TGTGCCAGTAGTATTACAGGGACGAACACCGGGGAGCTGTTTTTT.

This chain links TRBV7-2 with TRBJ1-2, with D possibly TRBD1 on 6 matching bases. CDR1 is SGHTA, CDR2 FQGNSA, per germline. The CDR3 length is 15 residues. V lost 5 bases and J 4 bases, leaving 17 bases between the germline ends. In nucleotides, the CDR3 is TGTGCCAGCAGCCCGACCACAGGGATGGGCTATGGCTACACCTTC. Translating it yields CASSPTTGMGYGYTF.

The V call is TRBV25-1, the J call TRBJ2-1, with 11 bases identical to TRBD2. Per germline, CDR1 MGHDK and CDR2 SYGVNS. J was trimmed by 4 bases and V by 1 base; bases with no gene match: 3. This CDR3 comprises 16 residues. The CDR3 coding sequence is TGTGCCAGCAGTGAATTCGCTAGCGGGAGGTACAATGAGCAGTTCTTC. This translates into CASSEFASGRYNEQFF.

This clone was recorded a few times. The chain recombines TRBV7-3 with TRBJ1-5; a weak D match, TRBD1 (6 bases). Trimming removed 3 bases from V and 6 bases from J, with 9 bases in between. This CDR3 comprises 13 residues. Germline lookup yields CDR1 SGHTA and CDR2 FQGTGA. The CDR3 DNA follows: TGTGCCAGCAGCTTGGGACATACTCAGCCCCAGCATTTT. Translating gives CASSLGHTQPQHF.

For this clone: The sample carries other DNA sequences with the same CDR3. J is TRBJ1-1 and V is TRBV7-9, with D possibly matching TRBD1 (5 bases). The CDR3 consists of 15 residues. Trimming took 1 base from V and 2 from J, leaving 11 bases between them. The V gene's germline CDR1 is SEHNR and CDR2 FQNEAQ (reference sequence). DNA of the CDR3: TGTGCCAGCAGCTTAGTTGGCGGGGCAAACACTGAAGCTTTCTTT. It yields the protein CASSLVGGANTEAFF.

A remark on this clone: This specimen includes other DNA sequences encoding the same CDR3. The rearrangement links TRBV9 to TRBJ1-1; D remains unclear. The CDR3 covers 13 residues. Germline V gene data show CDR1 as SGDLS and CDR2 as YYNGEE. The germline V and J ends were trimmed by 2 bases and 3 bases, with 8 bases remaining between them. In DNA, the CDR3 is TGTGCCAGCAGCGTCGGAGGGTACACTGAAGCTTTCTTT. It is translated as CASSVGGYTEAFF.

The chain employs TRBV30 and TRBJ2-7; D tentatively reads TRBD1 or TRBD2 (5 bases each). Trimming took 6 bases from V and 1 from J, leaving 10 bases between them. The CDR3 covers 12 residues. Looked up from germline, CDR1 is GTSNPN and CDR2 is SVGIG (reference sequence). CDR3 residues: CACPGQSYEQYF. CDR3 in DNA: TGTGCCTGCCCGGGGCAGTCCTACGAGCAGTACTTC.

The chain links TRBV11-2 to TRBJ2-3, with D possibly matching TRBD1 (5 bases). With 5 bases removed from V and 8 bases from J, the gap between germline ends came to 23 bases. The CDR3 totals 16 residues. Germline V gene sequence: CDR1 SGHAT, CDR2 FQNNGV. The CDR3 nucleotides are TGTGCCAGCAGCGTCGGCAGGACAAGCTCGGCTGGTACGCAGTATTTT. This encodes CASSVGRTSSAGTQYF.

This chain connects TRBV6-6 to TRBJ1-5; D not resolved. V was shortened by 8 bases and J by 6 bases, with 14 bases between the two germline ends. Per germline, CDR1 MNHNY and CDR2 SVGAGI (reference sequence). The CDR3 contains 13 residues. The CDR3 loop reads CASVGQVGQPQHF. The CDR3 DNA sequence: TGTGCCAGCGTCGGTCAGGTGGGTCAGCCCCAGCATTTT.

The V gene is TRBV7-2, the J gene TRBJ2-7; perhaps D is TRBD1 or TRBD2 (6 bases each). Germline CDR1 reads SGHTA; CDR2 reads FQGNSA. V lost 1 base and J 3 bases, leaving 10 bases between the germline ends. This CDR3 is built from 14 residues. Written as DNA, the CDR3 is TGTGCCAGCAGCTTAGAGGGGGGCGGCTACGAGCAGTACTTC. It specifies CASSLEGGGYEQYF.

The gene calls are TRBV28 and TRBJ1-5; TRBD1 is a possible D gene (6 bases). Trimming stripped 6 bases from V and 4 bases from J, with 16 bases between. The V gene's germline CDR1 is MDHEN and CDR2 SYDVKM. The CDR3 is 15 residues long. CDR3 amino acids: CASSKRGARNQPQHF. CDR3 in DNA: TGTGCCAGCAGCAAGCGGGGGGCGCGTAATCAGCCCCAGCATTTT.

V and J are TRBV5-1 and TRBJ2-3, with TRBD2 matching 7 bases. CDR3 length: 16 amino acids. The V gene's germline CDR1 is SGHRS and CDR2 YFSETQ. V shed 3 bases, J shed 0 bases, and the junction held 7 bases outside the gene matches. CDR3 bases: TGCGCCAGCAGCTCTAGCGGAGCGTCTAGCACAGATACGCAGTATTTT. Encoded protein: CASSSSGASSTDTQYF.